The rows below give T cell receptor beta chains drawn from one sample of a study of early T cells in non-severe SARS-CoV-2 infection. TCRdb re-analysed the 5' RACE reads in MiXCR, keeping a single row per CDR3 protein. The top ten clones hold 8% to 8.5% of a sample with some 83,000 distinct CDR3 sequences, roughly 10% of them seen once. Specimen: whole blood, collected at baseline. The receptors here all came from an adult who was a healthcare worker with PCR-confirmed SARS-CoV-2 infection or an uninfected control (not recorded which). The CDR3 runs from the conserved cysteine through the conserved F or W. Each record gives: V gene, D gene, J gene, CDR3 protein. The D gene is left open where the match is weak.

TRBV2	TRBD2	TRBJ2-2	CASSVSGRGIGELFF
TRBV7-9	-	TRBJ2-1	CASSLTRQGNEQFF
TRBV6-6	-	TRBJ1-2	CASSYTGSGYTF
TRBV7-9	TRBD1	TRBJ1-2	CASSSSLQGYGYTF
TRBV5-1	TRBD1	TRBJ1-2	CASSFDRVYGYTF
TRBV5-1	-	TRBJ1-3	CASTPGYSGNTIYF
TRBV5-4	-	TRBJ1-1	CASSSAERTEAFF
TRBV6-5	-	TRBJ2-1	CASSYNGGDEQFF
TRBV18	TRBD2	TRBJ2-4	CASSPMSGLATPEAF
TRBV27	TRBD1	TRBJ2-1	CASSRPGQGSYNEQFF
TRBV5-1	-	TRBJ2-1	CASSLAKRDFLFF
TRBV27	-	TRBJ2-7	CASSRTGNYEQYF
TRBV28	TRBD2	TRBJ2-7	CASSSSSGSPPYEQYF
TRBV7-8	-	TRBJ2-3	CASSERLDVGTDTQYF
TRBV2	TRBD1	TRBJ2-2	CASRRDRGPNTGELFF
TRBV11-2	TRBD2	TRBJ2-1	CASRSLRQAGAPRQFF
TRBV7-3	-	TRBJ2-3	CASSLTMADTQYF
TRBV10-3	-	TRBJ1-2	CAIPEGQLAYGYTF
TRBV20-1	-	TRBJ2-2	CSARRDAGELFF
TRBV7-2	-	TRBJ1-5	CASSPRQAQPQHF
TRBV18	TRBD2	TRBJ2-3	CASSPPGGRADTQYF
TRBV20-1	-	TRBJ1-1	CSAAETANTEAFF
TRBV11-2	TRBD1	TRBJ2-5	CASSFGDTGVGETQYF
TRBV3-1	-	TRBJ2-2	CASSQSPWATGELFF
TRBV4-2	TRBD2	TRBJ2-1	CASSQEASGRGGEQFF
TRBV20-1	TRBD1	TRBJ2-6	CSATGTGPKANVLTF
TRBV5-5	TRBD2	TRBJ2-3	CASSLMGLSTDTQYF
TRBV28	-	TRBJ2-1	CTTSGVYNEQFF
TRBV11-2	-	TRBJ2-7	CASSLAQSNYEQYF
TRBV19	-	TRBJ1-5	CASSSSGRAQHF
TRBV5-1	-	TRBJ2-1	CASSLGLSGTAFNEQFF
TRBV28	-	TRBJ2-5	CASSLRTQETQYF
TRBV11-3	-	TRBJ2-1	CASSLGASYNEQFF
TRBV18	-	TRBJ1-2	CASSPRDGGYTF
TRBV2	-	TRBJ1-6	CASREQTLANSPLHF
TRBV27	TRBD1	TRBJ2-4	CASSLRTGVNIQYF
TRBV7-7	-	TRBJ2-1	CASSRRGYNEQFF
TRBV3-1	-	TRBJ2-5	CASSATGTGRETQYF
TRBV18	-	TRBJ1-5	CASSAAYRESQPQHF
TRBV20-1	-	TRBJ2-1	CSAREPQAVYNEQFF
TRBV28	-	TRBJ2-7	CASRKGYEQYF
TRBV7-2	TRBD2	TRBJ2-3	CASSRTSGRAWNTQYF
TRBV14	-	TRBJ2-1	CASSQDLGIPYNEQFF
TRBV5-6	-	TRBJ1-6	CASSASRDLLFVPLHF
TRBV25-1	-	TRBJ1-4	CASSETGEKLFF
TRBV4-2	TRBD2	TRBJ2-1	CASSPGLAREQFF
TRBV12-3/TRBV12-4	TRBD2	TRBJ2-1	CASSSWLTSANEQFF
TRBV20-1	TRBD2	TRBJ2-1	CSARGTSNEQFF
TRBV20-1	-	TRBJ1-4	CSARRTRGRIGEKLFF
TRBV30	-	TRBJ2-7	CACSQGSYEQYF
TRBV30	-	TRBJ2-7	CAWSVQVTYEQYF
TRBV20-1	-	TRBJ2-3	CSAPPEGTDTQYF
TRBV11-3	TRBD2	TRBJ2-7	CASSPGTSGSHEQYF